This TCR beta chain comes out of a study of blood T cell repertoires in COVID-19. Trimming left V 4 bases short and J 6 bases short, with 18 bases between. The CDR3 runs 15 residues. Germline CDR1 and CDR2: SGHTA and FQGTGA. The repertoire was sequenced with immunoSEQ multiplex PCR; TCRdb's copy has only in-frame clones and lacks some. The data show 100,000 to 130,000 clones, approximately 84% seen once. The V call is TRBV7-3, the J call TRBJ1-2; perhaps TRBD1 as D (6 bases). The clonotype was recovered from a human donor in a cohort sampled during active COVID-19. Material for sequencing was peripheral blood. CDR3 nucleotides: TGTGCCAGCAGCTCCCGGGCAGGGGCAGTAGATGGCTACACCTTC. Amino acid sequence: CASSSRAGAVDGYTF.